These T cell receptor beta chains were read from a single sample in a study of blood T cell repertoires in COVID-19. Sequencing used immunoSEQ multiplex PCR; TCRdb keeps in-frame clones, though not all of them. This sample has about 200,000 clones, with 94% found just once. Sequencing used peripheral blood. These receptors were taken from a man aged 30 to 39 with COVID-19, enrolled during active disease. Each CDR3 is given with its conserved first and last residue. The D gene is left open where the match is weak. The listing skips clone size in some rows; elsewhere it reads once, few, many or a size class.

v_call: TRBV6-5; clone_size: NA; d_call: NA; j_call: TRBJ2-1; cdr3_nt: TGTGCCAGCAGTCCCTTACAGGGAAATGAGCAGTTCTTC; cdr3_aa: CASSPLQGNEQFF
v_call: TRBV6-1; clone_size: NA; d_call: NA; j_call: TRBJ1-5; cdr3_nt: TGTGCCAGCAGTGACAAAGAGGGGGATAGAGGGGCCAGACAGCCCCAGCATTTT; cdr3_aa: CASSDKEGDRGARQPQHF
v_call: TRBV6-2/TRBV6-3; clone_size: once; d_call: NA; j_call: TRBJ2-6; cdr3_nt: TGTGCCAGCAGTCCACAGGTGGCCAACGTCCTGACTTTC; cdr3_aa: CASSPQVANVLTF
v_call: TRBV4-2; clone_size: NA; d_call: NA; j_call: TRBJ1-5; cdr3_nt: TGTGCCAGCAGCCAAGATGTCACAGGAGCGTTAGCTCAGCCCCAGCATTTT; cdr3_aa: CASSQDVTGALAQPQHF
v_call: TRBV19; clone_size: NA; d_call: TRBD1; j_call: TRBJ1-2; cdr3_nt: TGTGCCAGTAGTATCGGGACAGCTTATAACTATGGCTACACCTTC; cdr3_aa: CASSIGTAYNYGYTF
v_call: TRBV5-1; clone_size: NA; d_call: TRBD2; j_call: TRBJ2-5; cdr3_nt: TGCGCCAGCAGCTTAGGCGGGGGGCTCCAAGAGACCCAGTACTTC; cdr3_aa: CASSLGGGLQETQYF
v_call: TRBV7-6; clone_size: NA; d_call: TRBD1; j_call: TRBJ1-4; cdr3_nt: TGTGCCAGCAGCTCCAATCCGGGACAGCCTAATGAAAAACTGTTTTTT; cdr3_aa: CASSSNPGQPNEKLFF
v_call: TRBV13; clone_size: NA; d_call: TRBD1; j_call: TRBJ1-2; cdr3_nt: TGTGCCAGCAGCCCCCCGGGACAGGTCGATGGCTACACCTTC; cdr3_aa: CASSPPGQVDGYTF
v_call: TRBV6-6; clone_size: NA; d_call: NA; j_call: TRBJ1-2; cdr3_nt: TGTGCCAGCAGTTCCGGGGGAGAGGGCTACACCTTC; cdr3_aa: CASSSGGEGYTF
v_call: TRBV3-1/TRBV3-2; clone_size: once; d_call: NA; j_call: TRBJ1-6; cdr3_nt: TGTGCCAGCAGCCCCACGCGGGGAATTTCACCCCTCCACTTT; cdr3_aa: CASSPTRGISPLHF
v_call: TRBV5-1; clone_size: NA; d_call: NA; j_call: TRBJ1-1; cdr3_nt: TGCGCCAGCAGCCGGGAATTCGGGAGTTCGAACACTGAAGCTTTCTTT; cdr3_aa: CASSREFGSSNTEAFF
v_call: TRBV4-1; clone_size: NA; d_call: TRBD1; j_call: TRBJ1-6; cdr3_nt: TGCGCCAGCAGCCAGGCGGCAGGGGGAAATTCACCCCTCCACTTT; cdr3_aa: CASSQAAGGNSPLHF
v_call: TRBV18; clone_size: NA; d_call: TRBD1; j_call: TRBJ1-2; cdr3_nt: TGTGCCAGCTCACCGGGACAGGGGGCCGACTTCGGCGGCTACACCTTC; cdr3_aa: CASSPGQGADFGGYTF
v_call: TRBV19; clone_size: NA; d_call: NA; j_call: TRBJ2-3; cdr3_nt: TGTGCCAAGCGGGCGGACAAGCTCACAGATACGCAGTATTTT; cdr3_aa: CAKRADKLTDTQYF
v_call: TRBV5-1; clone_size: NA; d_call: TRBD1; j_call: TRBJ2-7; cdr3_nt: TGCGCCAGCAGCCCTGGACAGGGAAAGTCCCACGAGCAGTACTTC; cdr3_aa: CASSPGQGKSHEQYF
v_call: TRBV19; clone_size: NA; d_call: NA; j_call: TRBJ2-1; cdr3_nt: TGTGCCAGTAGTATAGTGGAAGAGGTGAATGAGCAGTTCTTC; cdr3_aa: CASSIVEEVNEQFF
v_call: TRBV27; clone_size: NA; d_call: TRBD1; j_call: TRBJ2-3; cdr3_nt: TGTGCCAGCAGTTTTAACACCTACTCCGGGACAGGCCTGACAGATACGCAGTATTTT; cdr3_aa: CASSFNTYSGTGLTDTQYF
v_call: TRBV20-1; clone_size: NA; d_call: NA; j_call: TRBJ1-5; cdr3_nt: TGCAGTGCTAGTGGAACGAGGAACAAGGGGAATCAGCCCCAGCATTTT; cdr3_aa: CSASGTRNKGNQPQHF
v_call: TRBV6-1; clone_size: NA; d_call: NA; j_call: TRBJ2-1; cdr3_nt: TGTGCCAGCAGTGAAGCTGTTCTTCACAATGAGCAGTTCTTC; cdr3_aa: CASSEAVLHNEQFF
v_call: TRBV30; clone_size: NA; d_call: NA; j_call: TRBJ1-5; cdr3_nt: TGTGCCTGGAGCCTGGGCGGAGGGAACCAGCCCCAGCATTTT; cdr3_aa: CAWSLGGGNQPQHF
v_call: TRBV2; clone_size: NA; d_call: TRBD1; j_call: TRBJ1-2; cdr3_nt: TGTGCCAGCAGAGAAGGGACAGAGTTTTATGGCTACACCTTC; cdr3_aa: CASREGTEFYGYTF
v_call: TRBV13; clone_size: NA; d_call: TRBD2; j_call: TRBJ2-3; cdr3_nt: TGTGCCAGCAGCAAGGACAGGGACCCCCCTTCCCGACTAGCGGGGGGTAAGAGCACAGATACGCAGTATTTT; cdr3_aa: CASSKDRDPPSRLAGGKSTDTQYF